This T cell receptor beta chain was found in a study of blood T cell repertoires in COVID-19. On the study more broadly: Samples came from the United States, Italy and Spain, spanning acute and convalescent COVID-19.

The repertoire was sequenced with immunoSEQ multiplex PCR; TCRdb's copy has only in-frame clones and lacks some. The table lists around 380,000 clones, approximately 87% of them singletons. CDR3 length: 13 residues. Germline V CDR1 and CDR2: SNHLY, FYNNEI. The V and J ends lost 2 bases and 5 bases respectively, with 9 bases between them. Enrolled through a virtual design, the participants were between roughly 18 and 95 years of age and came from some 26 US areas. Participant-given clinical history determined each cohort assignment. Sequencing used PBMCs or T cells enriched from blood (not recorded which). This sequence was found in a man aged 30-40 years who had recovered from COVID-19. J is TRBJ2-5 and V is TRBV2; D unresolved. The DNA of the CDR3 is TGTGCCAGCAGTGAATACCTCAGGGAGACCCAGTACTTC. Protein: CASSEYLRETQYF.